This paragraph covers one T cell receptor beta chain sequence. The antigen remains undetermined. Only in-frame clones appear in the TCRdb table, and some are missing; sequencing was by immunoSEQ multiplex PCR. The sample carries about 60,000 clones, 94% recorded once. The CDR3 is 15 amino acids. The germline V gene encodes CDR1 SGHNT and CDR2 YYREEE (reference sequence). The ends were cut back, 7 bases at V and 3 bases at J, with 20 bases in the middle. This specimen comes from a study of human thymus T cells. Study outcomes and limitations: Apparent bias marked the V and J gene usage of thymic and blood repertoires.

Genomic DNA was extracted from every available blood leukocyte. The chain joins TRBV5-4 to TRBJ2-7; D perhaps matches TRBD2 (7 bases). The TCR sequence derives from a boy in the first two years of life with a congenital heart defect but otherwise immunologically healthy. The sequenced material came from blood. CDR3: CASGGGRAGFYEQYF. CDR3 in DNA: TGTGCCAGCGGGGGGGGGCGAGCGGGTTTCTACGAGCAGTACTTC.